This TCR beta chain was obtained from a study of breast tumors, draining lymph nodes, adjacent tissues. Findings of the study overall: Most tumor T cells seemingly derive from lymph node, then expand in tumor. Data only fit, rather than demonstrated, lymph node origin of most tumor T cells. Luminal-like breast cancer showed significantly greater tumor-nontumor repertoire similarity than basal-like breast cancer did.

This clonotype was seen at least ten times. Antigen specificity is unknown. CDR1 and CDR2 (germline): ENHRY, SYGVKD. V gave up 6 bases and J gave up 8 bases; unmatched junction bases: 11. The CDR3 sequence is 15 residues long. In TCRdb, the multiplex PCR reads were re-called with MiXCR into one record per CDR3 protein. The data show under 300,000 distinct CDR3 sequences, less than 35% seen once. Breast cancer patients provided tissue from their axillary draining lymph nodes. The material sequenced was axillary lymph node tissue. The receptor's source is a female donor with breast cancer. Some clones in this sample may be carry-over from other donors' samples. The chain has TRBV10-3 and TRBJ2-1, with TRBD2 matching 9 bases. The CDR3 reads CAIREAGGPRDEQFF. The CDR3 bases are TGTGCCATCAGAGAAGCGGGGGGCCCAAGGGATGAGCAGTTCTTC.